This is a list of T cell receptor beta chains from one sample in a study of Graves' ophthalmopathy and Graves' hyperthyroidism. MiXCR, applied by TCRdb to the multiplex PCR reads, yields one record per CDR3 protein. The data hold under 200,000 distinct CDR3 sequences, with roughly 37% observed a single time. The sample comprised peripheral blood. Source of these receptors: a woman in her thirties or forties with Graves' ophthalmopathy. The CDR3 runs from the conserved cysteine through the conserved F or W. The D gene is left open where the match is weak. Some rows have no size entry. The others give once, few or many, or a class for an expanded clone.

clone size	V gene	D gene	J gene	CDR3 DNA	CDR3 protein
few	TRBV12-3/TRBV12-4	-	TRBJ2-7	TGTGCCAGCAGTGACCCCAAAGTCCCCTACGAGCAGTACTTC	CASSDPKVPYEQYF
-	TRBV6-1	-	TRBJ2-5	TGTGCCAGCGGCCGACCCAACAGGGGGGGGCAAGAGACCCAGTACTTC	CASGRPNRGGQETQYF
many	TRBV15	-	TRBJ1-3	TGTGCCACCAGCAGAGAGGGGATTAGGGGAAACACCATATATTTT	CATSREGIRGNTIYF
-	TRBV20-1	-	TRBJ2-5	TGCAGTGCTAGACCCCCGTACCAAGAGACCCAGTACTTC	CSARPPYQETQYF
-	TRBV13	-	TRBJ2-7	TGTGCCAGCAGCTTCCTAGACCGGGAACAGTACTTC	CASSFLDREQYF
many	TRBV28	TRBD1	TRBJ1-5	TGTGCCAGCAGCGAAAGACAGGGGTATCAGCCCCAGCATTTT	CASSERQGYQPQHF
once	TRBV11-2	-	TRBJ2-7	TGTGCCAGCAGCTCACAGGGGACTGGCGAGCAGTACTTC	CASSSQGTGEQYF
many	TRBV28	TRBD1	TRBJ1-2	TGTGCCAGCAGACGACAGGGTTCCAACTATGGCTACACCTTC	CASRRQGSNYGYTF
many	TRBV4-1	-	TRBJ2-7	TGCGCCAGCAGCCAAATACAGGGCTACGAGCAGTACTTC	CASSQIQGYEQYF
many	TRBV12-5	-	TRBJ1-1	TGTGCTAGTGGTTTGGGAGGGCCACAGGGCTTCACTGAAGCTTTCTTT	CASGLGGPQGFTEAFF
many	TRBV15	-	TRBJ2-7	TGTGCCACCAGCAGAGGTAGGACCAACTACGAGCAGTACTTC	CATSRGRTNYEQYF
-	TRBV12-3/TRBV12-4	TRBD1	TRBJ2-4	TGTGCCAGCAGTGAAGAGACAGGGGCCAAAAACATTCAGTACTTC	CASSEETGAKNIQYF
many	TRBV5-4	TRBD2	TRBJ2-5	TGTGCCAGCAGCTTGGCCGGGACTAGCGGGGGGAAGACCCAGTACTTC	CASSLAGTSGGKTQYF
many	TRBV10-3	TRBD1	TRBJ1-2	TGTGCCATCAGTGTGACAGGGGGAGACGGCTACACCTTC	CAISVTGGDGYTF
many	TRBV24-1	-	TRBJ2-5	TGTGCCACCAGTGAGCCCTCCCAAGAGACCCAGTACTTC	CATSEPSQETQYF
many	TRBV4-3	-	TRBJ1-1	TGCGCCAGCAGCCAAGGAGGCGGGGGCACTGAAGCTTTCTTT	CASSQGGGGTEAFF
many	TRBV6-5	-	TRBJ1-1	TGTGCCAGCACTCTACTGGGGACGACTGGAGAAGCTTTCTTT	CASTLLGTTGEAFF
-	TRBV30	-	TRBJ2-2	TGTGCCTGGAGTGCGGACAGTAACACCGGGGAGCTGTTTTTT	CAWSADSNTGELFF
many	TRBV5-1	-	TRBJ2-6	TGCGCCAGCAGCTTGGGGCCAACATCATCTGGGGCCAACGTCCTGACTTTC	CASSLGPTSSGANVLTF
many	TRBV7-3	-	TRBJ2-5	TGTGCCAGCAGCTTAATCCTGCCCAGCCCCCCTTCGGAGACCCAGTACTTC	CASSLILPSPPSETQYF
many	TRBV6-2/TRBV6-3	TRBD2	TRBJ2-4	TGTGCCAGCAGTTCGGGACTAGCGCTGGCCAAAAACATTCAGTACTTC	CASSSGLALAKNIQYF
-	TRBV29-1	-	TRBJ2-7	TGCAGCGTTGCTGGGACGGAGGCCTACGAGCAGTACTTC	CSVAGTEAYEQYF
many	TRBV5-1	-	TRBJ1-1	TGCGCCAGCTCCGAGGCCATGAACACTGAAGCTTTCTTT	CASSEAMNTEAFF
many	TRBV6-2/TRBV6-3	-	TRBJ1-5	TGTGCCAGCAGTTATAGGGTAGGGCCCAATCAGCCCCAGCATTTT	CASSYRVGPNQPQHF
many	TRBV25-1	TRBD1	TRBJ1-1	TGTGCCACTACTTTCAGGGGGGACACTGAAGCTTTCTTT	CATTFRGDTEAFF
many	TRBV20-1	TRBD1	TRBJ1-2	TGCAGTGCTTGGGGACAGGGTGGGACCTTC	CSAWGQGGTF
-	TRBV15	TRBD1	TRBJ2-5	TGTGCCACCAGCAGAGGGGACAGGGGTGAGACCCAGTACTTC	CATSRGDRGETQYF
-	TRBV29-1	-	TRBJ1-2	TGCAGCGTTGAAGACAGGATTATCGATGGCTACACCTTC	CSVEDRIIDGYTF
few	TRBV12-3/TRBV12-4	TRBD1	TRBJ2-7	TGTGCCAGCAGTTCACAACAGGGGAGCTCCTACGAGCAGTACTTC	CASSSQQGSSYEQYF
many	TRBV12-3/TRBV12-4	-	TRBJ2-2	TGTGCCAGCACCCCCACTGCCGGGGAGCTGTTTTTT	CASTPTAGELFF
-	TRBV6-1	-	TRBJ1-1	TGTGCCAGCAGTGAAGCGAGGACAGAAAACACTGAAGCTTTCTTT	CASSEARTENTEAFF
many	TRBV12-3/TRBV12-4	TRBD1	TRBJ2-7	TGTGCCAGCAGCACAGGGGGCTTCGAGCAGTACTTC	CASSTGGFEQYF
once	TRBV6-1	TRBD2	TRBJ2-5	TGTGCCAGCAGTGAAGGGAGCGGGAGGATTTGGAGGGGCCAAGAGACCCAGTACTTC	CASSEGSGRIWRGQETQYF
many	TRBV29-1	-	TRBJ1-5	TGCAGCGCCCGGGACGCGAGGGGGGATCAGCCCCAGCATTTT	CSARDARGDQPQHF
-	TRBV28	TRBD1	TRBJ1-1	TGTGCCACCCGCGCAGGGGGCGCGGGCACTGAAGCTTTCTTT	CATRAGGAGTEAFF
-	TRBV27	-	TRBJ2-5	TGTGCCAGCAGTGGGAGCTCGGGGGTCCAAGAGACCCAGTACTTC	CASSGSSGVQETQYF
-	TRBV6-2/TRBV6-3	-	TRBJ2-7	TGTGCCAGCAGTGCAGGGGACTACGAGCAGTACTTC	CASSAGDYEQYF
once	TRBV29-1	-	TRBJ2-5	TGCAGCGTGAAAAACAGGGCGTACCAAGAGACCCAGTACTTC	CSVKNRAYQETQYF
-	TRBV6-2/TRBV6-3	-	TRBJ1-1	TGTGCTATTTACCGAGCAGGGAGCCCGAACACTGAAGCTTTCTTT	CAIYRAGSPNTEAFF
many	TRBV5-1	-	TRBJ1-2	TGCGCCAGCAGTCTTGGGAGTATCTATGGCTACACCTTC	CASSLGSIYGYTF